This TCR beta chain was sequenced in a study of T cell responses to AZD1222 COVID-19 vaccine. Findings and caveats of the study: Only five or six AZD1222 recipients were seropositive at baseline. There were mostly white British donors and more females than males, and clonal diversity was possibly underestimated. Along spike, vaccine-associated CD4 TCRs were found throughout, with dominance at 160-218 and 743-854.

The germline V and J ends were trimmed by 4 bases and 4 bases, with 10 bases remaining between them. CDR3 length: 13 amino acids. Germline V CDR1 and CDR2: WSHSY, SAAADI. Note on this clone: No antigen is known for it.

Sequencing was performed with immunoSEQ multiplex PCR; in TCRdb, only in-frame clones are kept and a portion is missing. The sample includes some 140,000 clones, about 91% seen only once; the top ten take around 2.8%. J is TRBJ1-1 and V is TRBV10-2; D is unclear. This material consisted of peripheral blood, taken on day 0 of AZD1222 vaccination. This TCR was sampled from an adult in good health. The CDR3 bases are TGCGCCAGCAGTGGCGGTTGGGGCACTGAAGCTTTCTTT. Translating gives CASSGGWGTEAFF.